This T cell receptor beta chain was found in a study of blood T cells in healthy people across ages. Overall study: About one barcoded beta molecule per two T cells came from capture by template switching.

Study outcomes and limitations: With age, beta diversity per million T cells declined roughly linearly, significantly by 30 to 40.

A second PCR of about 7 to 12 cycles used a sample-barcoded 5' primer and a J-beta primer mix. Researchers report that a template-switch adaptor with 12 random nucleotides tagged each cDNA molecule. TCRdb independently ran MiXCR on the 5' RACE reads; one entry per CDR3 protein. The repertoire holds approximately 1,000,000 distinct CDR3 sequences, around 43% seen once, with approximately 20% in the top ten. Trimming pared 4 bases from V and 4 bases from J, leaving 21 bases between. CDR1 is SGDLS, CDR2 YYNGEE, per germline. There are 17 residues in the CDR3. Per sample, a minimum of 6 million PBMCs were isolated. Turning to this clonotype: The antigen is unknown.

The V and J genes are TRBV9 and TRBJ2-1; possibly TRBD1 or TRBD2 for D (7 bases each). The sequenced material came from blood. This clonotype was obtained from a woman aged 55-75 years in good health. The CDR3 bases are TGTGCCAGCAGCACCGACTCAGGGGGGGGATCATACAATGAGCAGTTCTTC. It codes for CASSTDSGGGSYNEQFF.